These 28 T cell receptor beta chains share one sample of origin, sequenced in a study of low-dose radiotherapy and immunotherapy resistance in tumors. Time point described: after trial treatment. Indicated treatment: LDRT plus nivolumab, ipilimumab, low-dose cyclophosphamide and aspirin (RACIN trial). Primers targeting TRAV and TRBV primed first-strand cDNA, covering alpha and beta chains. For amplifying TCRs, the PCR ran for about 20 cycles with Phusion, which was used together with a constant-region primer and the adapter on the V primers. TCRdb used MiXCR to reprocess the reads, holding one entry per CDR3 protein. The data show roughly 90,000 distinct CDR3 sequences, 20% to 25% seen once. This sample comprised PBMCs, obtained after low-dose radiotherapy plus immunotherapy. These receptors originate from a female donor with ovarian cancer.

This clonotype has ten or more counts. The CDR3 spells CASSLGGRLAGDEQYF. The CDR3 nucleotides are TGCGCCAGCAGCTTGGGGGGGAGACTAGCGGGGGACGAGCAGTACTTC. V is TRBV5-1 and J is TRBJ2-7; 12 positions agree with TRBD2. Unmatched junction bases numbered 6, after V lost 0 bases and J lost 5 bases. Germline V lookup: CDR1 SGHRS, CDR2 YFSETQ. The CDR3 is made up of 16 amino acids. Filled out from reference TRBV5-1 and TRBJ2-7, the complete variable domain reads KAGVTQTPRYLIKTRGQQVTLSCSPISGHRSVSWYQQTPGQGLQFLFEYFSETQRNKGNFPGRFSGRQFSNSRSEMNVSTLELGDSALYLCASSLGGRLAGDEQYFGPGTRLTVT.

This clonotype came up many times. The chain recombines TRBV6-2 or TRBV6-3 with TRBJ2-3; D unresolved. CDR1 is MNHEY and CDR2 is SVGEGT in the germline V gene. The V end was cut by 5 bases, the J end by 2 bases, with 20 bases between. The CDR3 has 17 amino acids. For the CDR3, the DNA is TGTGCCAGCAGTCCTTTGGATGGCCAAGGCTTCACAGATACGCAGTATTTT. It yields the protein CASSPLDGQGFTDTQYF.

The table lists this clonotype with many counts. The chain recombines TRBV29-1 with TRBJ1-5; tentatively, D is TRBD1 (5 bases). Trimming stripped 4 bases from V and 5 bases from J, with 15 bases between. The CDR3 is 14 residues long. From germline, CDR1 is SQVTM and CDR2 ANQGSEA. The CDR3 region has the DNA TGCAGCGTTGGTCAGCAGGGTATGGATCAGCCCCAGCATTTT. Translation: CSVGQQGMDQPQHF. The whole variable domain, remainder taken from reference TRBV29-1 and TRBJ1-5, is SAVISQKPSRDICQRGTSLTIQCQVDSQVTMMFWYRQQPGQSLTLIATANQGSEATYESGFVIDKFPISRPNLTFSTLTVSNMSPEDSSIYLCSVGQQGMDQPQHFGDGTRLSIL.

This clonotype has a count of ten or more. The rearrangement uses TRBV28 and TRBJ1-1; a weak D match, TRBD1 (6 bases). The ends were cut back, 2 bases at V and 3 bases at J, with 7 bases in the middle. The CDR3 length is 13 residues. Germline V gene lookup returns CDR1 MDHEN and CDR2 SYDVKM. In DNA form, the CDR3 reads TGTGCCAGCAGTTTAACAGGGTACACTGAAGCTTTCTTT. Its protein is CASSLTGYTEAFF.

This clonotype was seen ten or more times. V and J are TRBV7-8 and TRBJ2-1; D not resolved. Germline CDR1 reads SGHVS; CDR2 reads FQNEAQ. Trimming cost V 1 base and J 0 bases, with 7 bases left between them. The CDR3 has 15 residues. The CDR3 DNA is TGTGCCAGCAGCTTAGGCAAGAGCTCCTACAATGAGCAGTTCTTC. Protein sequence: CASSLGKSSYNEQFF.

This clonotype turned up a few times. This chain joins TRBV5-1 and TRBJ1-6; TRBD1 aligns across 8 bases. CDR1 SGHRS and CDR2 YFSETQ come from the germline V gene. The CDR3 has 15 amino acids. The ends lost 3 bases at V and 6 bases at J; junction bases unmatched: 5. The CDR3 DNA is TGCGCCAGCAGCTCCCGGACAGGGACTAATTCACCCCTCCACTTT. This translates into CASSSRTGTNSPLHF.

The V and J genes are TRBV5-7 and TRBJ1-5; tentatively, D is TRBD1 (6 bases). TRBV5-7 is identified as an open reading frame with a role that is uncertain. Trimming removed 4 bases from V and 5 bases from J, with 13 bases in between. The CDR3 is 14 amino acids. The CDR3 DNA reads TGTGCCAGCAGCCCCAGGACAGTAGATCAGCCCCAGCATTTT. This translates into CASSPRTVDQPQHF.

The rearrangement uses TRBV6-2 or TRBV6-3 and TRBJ2-2, with D perhaps TRBD1 (6 bases). CDR1 MNHEY and CDR2 SVGEGT come from the germline V gene. Trimming removed 5 bases at V and 5 bases at J, with 15 bases between. The CDR3 runs to 15 residues. The CDR3 loop reads CASSNTGWKTGELFF. CDR3 coding DNA: TGTGCCAGCAGTAATACAGGGTGGAAGACCGGGGAGCTGTTTTTT.

This clonotype was found many times. The V call is TRBV6-2 or TRBV6-3, the J call TRBJ2-7, with TRBD2 matching over 10 bases. V lost 6 bases to trimming and J lost 3 bases; unmatched junction nucleotides: 8. Germline V CDR1 and CDR2: MNHEY, SVGEGT. The CDR3 has 15 residues. CDR3 residues: CASRKALAGFYEQYF. The CDR3 DNA follows: TGTGCCAGCAGGAAGGCACTAGCGGGATTCTACGAGCAGTACTTC.

At least ten counts were recorded for this clonotype. J is TRBJ2-2 and V is TRBV19, with 7 bases fitting TRBD2. The CDR3 is made up of 16 amino acids. The germline V gene encodes CDR1 LNHDA and CDR2 SQIVND (reference sequence). Unmatched junction bases numbered 10, after V lost 3 bases and J lost 6 bases. CDR3 in DNA: TGTGCCAGTAGTATGCCGGCGGGAGAGACAGCCGGGGAGCTGTTTTTT. Encoded protein: CASSMPAGETAGELFF.

The table lists this clonotype with many counts. The rearrangement joins TRBV5-5 to TRBJ2-7, with 9 bases fitting TRBD1. The junction had 16 bases not matched to a gene; V was cut back by 4 bases and J by 5 bases. This CDR3 comprises 17 residues. Germline V CDR1 and CDR2: SGHKS, YYEKEE (reference sequence). CDR3 protein: CASSVGYRDRAFDEQYF. CDR3 nucleotide sequence: TGTGCCAGCAGCGTCGGCTACCGGGACAGGGCTTTCGACGAGCAGTACTTC.

CDR3 sequence: CASSNGGDTEAFF. The CDR3 nucleotides are TGTGCCAGTAGTAACGGAGGGGACACTGAAGCTTTCTTT. The chain uses TRBV19 and TRBJ1-1; a weak D match, TRBD1 (5 bases). The germline V gene has CDR1 LNHDA and CDR2 SQIVND (reference sequence). Trimming took off 4 bases at V and 3 bases at J, with 9 bases between the two ends. The CDR3 length is 13 residues.

This clonotype was detected ten times or more. CDR3 protein: CASSLAVAGTGGYEQYF. CDR3 DNA: TGCGCCAGCAGCTTGGCCGTCGCCGGGACAGGGGGCTACGAGCAGTACTTC. The V and J genes are TRBV5-1 and TRBJ2-7; TRBD1 matches 11 bases. Trimming at V came to 0 bases and at J to 3 bases, leaving 8 bases not matched to a gene. This CDR3 has 17 residues. CDR1 SGHRS and CDR2 YFSETQ come from the germline V gene.

This clonotype has ten or more counts. This CDR3 is CASSPLQGVNTEAFF. Here the CDR3 DNA reads TGTGCCAGCAGTCCCCTCCAGGGGGTTAACACTGAAGCTTTCTTT. V and J are TRBV12-3 or TRBV12-4 and TRBJ1-1; 7 bases line up with TRBD1. The CDR3 is 15 amino acids. Trimming took 5 bases from V and 2 from J; bases not matched to a gene: 8.

This clonotype was detected ten times or more. The chain joins TRBV6-2 or TRBV6-3 to TRBJ2-3, with D possibly being TRBD2 (6 bases). This CDR3 is 15 amino acids long. V was cut by 6 bases and J by 0 bases, with 13 bases left in between. From germline, CDR1 is MNHEY and CDR2 SVGEGT. CDR3 in DNA: TGTGCCAGCAGCCCCACCGGGACTAGCACAGATACGCAGTATTTT. This sequence encodes CASSPTGTSTDTQYF.

This clonotype came up once. CDR3: CASSLALGGGTGGRDTQYF. As DNA, the CDR3 is TGTGCCAGCAGCTTGGCCCTGGGCGGTGGGACAGGGGGGAGGGATACGCAGTATTTT. The V call is TRBV5-6, the J call TRBJ2-3; TRBD1 matches 11 bases. The CDR3 is 19 amino acids. The V segment lost 0 bases and the J segment 6 bases; nucleotides outside the gene matches: 15. Germline assignment: CDR1 SGHDT and CDR2 YYEEEE.

This clonotype came up many times. The V and J genes are TRBV7-2 and TRBJ2-3; tentatively, D is TRBD2 (6 bases). V was trimmed by 3 bases and J by 2 bases, leaving 12 bases between them. The germline gives CDR1 SGHTA, CDR2 FQGNSA. The CDR3 totals 15 residues. The CDR3 loop is CASSLASENTDTQYF. CDR3 sequence (DNA): TGTGCCAGCAGCTTGGCTAGCGAGAACACAGATACGCAGTATTTT.

CDR3 in DNA: TGTGCCAGCAGTGTAGACTTAAGCTCCTACAATGAGCAGTTCTTC. Translated: CASSVDLSSYNEQFF. The V call is TRBV2, the J call TRBJ2-1; D ambiguous. V lost 4 bases and J lost 0, with 10 bases in between. Germline V CDR1 and CDR2: SNHLY, FYNNEI. The CDR3 runs to 15 residues.

The sample holds many counts of this clonotype. CDR3 DNA sequence: TGTGCCAGCAGCCCCCTTGATTCGTTCCCTGAAGCTTTCTTT. Its translation: CASSPLDSFPEAFF. The V and J genes are TRBV12-3 or TRBV12-4 and TRBJ1-1, with D uncertain. This CDR3 is built from 14 residues. The V end was cut by 6 bases, the J end by 6 bases, with 17 bases between.

The chain employs TRBV30 and TRBJ1-1; D might be TRBD1 (6 bases). From germline, CDR1 is GTSNPN and CDR2 SVGIG (reference sequence). V was shortened by 0 bases and J by 6 bases, with 17 bases between the two germline ends. The CDR3 is 15 amino acids. The CDR3 DNA is TGTGCCTGGAGTGTAAATCTGGGGGCGGGTCCTGAAGCTTTCTTT. Translated, it gives CAWSVNLGAGPEAFF.

The sample holds many counts of this clonotype. The chain couples TRBV24-1 to TRBJ2-3; 7 nucleotides align to TRBD2. Trimming at V came to 1 base and at J to 8 bases, leaving 11 bases not matched to a gene. The length of the CDR3 is 16 residues. Germline-derived CDR1 and CDR2 are KGHDR and SFDVKD. CDR3 nucleotide sequence: TGTGCCACCAGTGATTTAGGGCTAGCGGAACCGGGTACGCAGTATTTT. Its protein product is CATSDLGLAEPGTQYF.

This clonotype was picked up many times. The J gene is TRBJ1-2, the V gene TRBV6-2 or TRBV6-3, with D possibly matching TRBD1 (6 bases). CDR1 is MNHEY and CDR2 is SVGEGT in the germline V gene. The CDR3 extends over 16 amino acids. V lost 0 bases and J 4 bases, leaving 15 bases between the germline ends. The CDR3, as DNA: TGTGCCAGCAGTTACTCGGGGGGCAGGCAAAGCTATGGCTACACCTTC. As protein: CASSYSGGRQSYGYTF.

The sample holds many counts of this clonotype. This sequence joins TRBV6-6 and TRBJ2-2, with 7 bases lining up with TRBD2. The V gene's germline CDR1 is MNHNY and CDR2 SVGAGI (reference sequence). Trimming cost V 7 bases and J 7 bases; bases outside gene matches: 15. This CDR3 contains 16 residues. CDR3 in amino acids: CASIYTLAAKGGELFF. The CDR3 DNA follows: TGTGCCAGCATATATACCCTAGCGGCCAAGGGCGGGGAGCTGTTTTTT.

This clonotype was detected ten times or more. V is TRBV7-9 and J is TRBJ2-7; 7 positions agree with TRBD1. CDR1 is SEHNR, CDR2 FQNEAQ, per germline (reference sequence). The V segment lost 0 bases and the J segment 5 bases; nucleotides outside the gene matches: 7. CDR3 length: 15 residues. CDR3: CASSLAPGQTDEQYF. The CDR3 region has the DNA TGTGCCAGCAGCTTAGCTCCGGGACAGACGGACGAGCAGTACTTC.

This clonotype has at least ten counts. V usage is TRBV7-2 and J usage is TRBJ2-3, with 9 bases that match TRBD2. V shed 0 bases, J shed 5 bases, and the junction held 9 bases outside the gene matches. Germline values: CDR1 SGHTA, CDR2 FQGNSA. The CDR3 spans 17 residues. CDR3 protein: CASSLAEAGGPGDTQYF. The CDR3 nucleotides read TGTGCCAGCAGCTTAGCTGAGGCGGGGGGGCCTGGAGATACGCAGTATTTT. Variable domain in full (rest from reference TRBV7-2 and TRBJ2-3): GAGVSQSPSNKVTEKGKDVELRCDPISGHTALYWYRQSLGQGLEFLIYFQGNSAPDKSGLPSDRFSAERTGGSVSTLTIQRTQQEDSAVYLCASSLAEAGGPGDTQYFGPGTRLTVL.

This clonotype has a count of ten or more. The chain recombines TRBV29-1 with TRBJ1-4, with D possibly matching TRBD1 (5 bases). Germline V CDR1 and CDR2: SQVTM, ANQGSEA. This CDR3 comprises 13 residues. Deletions cut 6 bases from V and 5 bases from J, with 13 bases between. CDR3 sequence reads: CSVARGGNEKLFF. The CDR3 DNA reads TGCAGCGTCGCACGTGGGGGGAATGAAAAACTGTTTTTT. Based on the CDR3 plus reference TRBV29-1 and TRBJ1-4, the full variable domain is SAVISQKPSRDICQRGTSLTIQCQVDSQVTMMFWYRQQPGQSLTLIATANQGSEATYESGFVIDKFPISRPNLTFSTLTVSNMSPEDSSIYLCSVARGGNEKLFFGSGTQLSVL.

The J gene is TRBJ2-7, the V gene TRBV5-6; 9 bases match TRBD1. Germline V gene data show CDR1 as SGHDT and CDR2 as YYEEEE. V dropped 4 bases and J dropped 3; count of bases not matched to a gene: 11. The CDR3 extends over 16 amino acids. As DNA, the CDR3 is TGTGCCAGCAGCGCCTACTCCACAGGGGGCGACTACGAGCAGTACTTC. Protein sequence: CASSAYSTGGDYEQYF.

The table lists this clonotype with many counts. The V call is TRBV12-3 or TRBV12-4, the J call TRBJ1-3; no definite D call. Trimming left V 6 bases short and J 0 bases short, with 12 bases between. The CDR3 runs 15 residues. The CDR3 loop reads CASSLGRLSGNTIYF. The CDR3 nucleotides are TGTGCCAGCAGCCTTGGGCGGCTCTCTGGAAACACCATATATTTT.